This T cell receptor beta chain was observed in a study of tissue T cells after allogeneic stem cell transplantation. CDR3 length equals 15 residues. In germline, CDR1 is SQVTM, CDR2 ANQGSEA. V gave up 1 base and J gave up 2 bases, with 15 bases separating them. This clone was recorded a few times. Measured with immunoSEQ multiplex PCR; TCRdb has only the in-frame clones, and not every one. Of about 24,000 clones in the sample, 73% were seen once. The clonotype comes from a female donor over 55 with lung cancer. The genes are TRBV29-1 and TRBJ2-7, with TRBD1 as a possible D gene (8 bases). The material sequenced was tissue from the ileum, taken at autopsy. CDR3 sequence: CSVEGGGTGTYEQYF. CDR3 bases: TGCAGCGTTGAAGGGGGGGGGACAGGCACCTACGAGCAGTACTTC.